This T cell receptor (beta chain) was observed in a study of cytomegalovirus exposure and HLA in healthy donors. This CDR3 contains 14 residues. Looked up from germline, CDR1 is MNHNS and CDR2 is SASEGT. Trimming stripped 7 bases from V and 0 bases from J, with 10 bases between. Healthy people donating bone marrow made up the donors. 13 Jbeta primers and 60 Vbeta primers were used for the PCR. Sequenced by immunoSEQ multiplex PCR; TCRdb stores in-frame clones only, minus some. The sample shows tens of thousands of clones, around 77% of them seen only once. The specimen sequenced was PBMCs. The receptor was derived from a young man in good health and CMV-seronegative. The chain recombines TRBV6-1 with TRBJ1-5; D not certain. CDR3 sequence reads: CASTNHYSNQPQHF. CDR3 coding DNA: TGTGCCAGCACTAACCATTATAGCAATCAGCCCCAGCATTTT.